The rows below give T cell receptor beta chains drawn from one sample of a study of blood T cells in healthy people across ages. One entry per CDR3 protein results from TCRdb running MiXCR on the 5' RACE reads. The table lists about a million distinct CDR3 sequences, just over 50% of them singletons. Sequencing used blood. The receptors were sampled from an older woman in good health. Each CDR3 is given with its conserved first and last residue. Fields, in order: J gene, clone size, D gene, V gene, CDR3 protein, CDR3 DNA. A D gene is named only where the DNA matches it firmly. Clone sizes are given selectively: once, few, many, or a class where the clone is expanded.

TRBJ2-1 | - | TRBD2 | TRBV7-3 | CASSNSGTSGSRYNEQFF | TGTGCCAGCAGTAATTCCGGGACTAGCGGGTCCCGGTACAATGAGCAGTTCTTC
TRBJ1-1 | - | - | TRBV12-3/TRBV12-4 | CASSKTDTEAFF | TGTGCCAGCAGTAAGACAGACACTGAAGCTTTCTTT
TRBJ2-7 | few | TRBD2 | TRBV29-1 | CSVDGGGYEQYF | TGCAGCGTTGACGGGGGGGGGTACGAGCAGTACTTC
TRBJ2-5 | - | TRBD1 | TRBV12-3/TRBV12-4 | CASSLGQGGAYETQYF | TGTGCCAGCAGCCTCGGACAGGGCGGGGCGTATGAGACCCAGTACTTC
TRBJ2-1 | few | - | TRBV20-1 | CSALTGGAATYNEQFF | TGCAGTGCCCTTACCGGGGGCGCGGCAACCTACAATGAGCAGTTCTTC
TRBJ2-5 | - | - | TRBV4-1 | CASSQDLALETQYF | TGCGCCAGCAGCCAAGATCTTGCGTTGGAGACCCAGTACTTC
TRBJ2-7 | few | - | TRBV21-1 | CASSKGTGQYF | TGTGCCAGCAGCAAAGGAACAGGGCAGTACTTC
TRBJ2-5 | few | TRBD1 | TRBV12-3/TRBV12-4 | CASSRDRDGWDQETQYF | TGTGCCAGCAGTCGGGACAGGGATGGATGGGACCAAGAGACCCAGTACTTC
TRBJ2-5 | - | TRBD2 | TRBV7-2 | CASSLGSGGGGTQYF | TGTGCCAGCAGCTTAGGCTCGGGGGGGGGCGGGACCCAGTACTTC
TRBJ2-7 | - | TRBD2 | TRBV3-1 | CASSQVAGATYEQYF | TGTGCCAGCAGCCAAGTAGCGGGAGCTACCTACGAGCAGTACTTC
TRBJ2-1 | - | - | TRBV21-1 | CASSKMGGRVDEQFF | TGTGCCAGCAGCAAAATGGGCGGGAGGGTCGATGAGCAGTTCTTC
TRBJ2-7 | few | - | TRBV12-3/TRBV12-4 | CASSTSTPYEQYF | TGTGCCAGCAGCACCAGTACCCCCTACGAGCAGTACTTC
TRBJ2-3 | - | TRBD2 | TRBV27 | CAPRGDRHTDTQYF | TGTGCCCCCCGGGGGGACCGCCACACAGATACGCAGTATTTT